A selection of T cell receptor beta chains follows, all from one sample in a study of response to subunit inactivated influenza vaccine. TCRdb re-called the RT-PCR reads with MiXCR, one entry per CDR3 protein. The table includes 450,000 to 600,000 distinct CDR3 sequences, approximately 7.8% detected once. The sequencing used PBMCs from blood, collected around 25 months after vaccination. The origin of the receptors is a man between 50 and 69 years old who received an inactivated influenza vaccine. CDR3s include the opening cysteine and the closing phenylalanine or tryptophan. Each record gives: V gene, clone size, D gene, J gene, CDR3 DNA, CDR3 protein. D genes are given only for firm matches. Size tells how often a clone was seen (once, few, many) or the class of an expanded clone, and some rows leave it out.

TRBV5-6	many	-	TRBJ2-7	TGTGCCAGCAGCTTGACCGGGACAACTTACGAGCAGTACTTC	CASSLTGTTYEQYF
TRBV7-9	-	-	TRBJ2-2	TGTGCCAGCAAACCAATTACAGGGAACACCGGGGAGCTGTTTTTT	CASKPITGNTGELFF
TRBV3-1	many	TRBD2	TRBJ2-2	TGTGCCAGCAGCCGCCCACCTAGCGGGACGAACACCGGGGAGCTGTTTTTT	CASSRPPSGTNTGELFF
TRBV28	-	TRBD1	TRBJ2-3	TGTGCCAGCATCCCAGGGGGAAGCACAGATACGCAGTATTTT	CASIPGGSTDTQYF
TRBV29-1	many	-	TRBJ2-3	TGCAGCGCCCGAGGACAGCTCACAGATACGCAGTATTTT	CSARGQLTDTQYF
TRBV20-1	few	TRBD1	TRBJ2-3	TGCAGTGCTACAAATCCGGGGACAGGGAGCACAGATACGCAGTATTTT	CSATNPGTGSTDTQYF
TRBV7-2	-	-	TRBJ2-1	TGTGCCAGCAGCTCTTCTAGCAGTGAGCAGTTCTTC	CASSSSSSEQFF
TRBV12-3/TRBV12-4	-	-	TRBJ2-3	TGTGCCAGCAGTTTTGGCGGTGGTGGAACTAGCACAGATACGCAGTATTTT	CASSFGGGGTSTDTQYF
TRBV12-3/TRBV12-4	-	TRBD2	TRBJ2-7	TGTGCCAGCAGTGAACTAGCGGATTCCTACGAGCAGTACTTC	CASSELADSYEQYF
TRBV4-1	few	-	TRBJ1-1	TGCGCCAGCAGCCGATCGGGGGATATGAACACTGAAGCTTTCTTT	CASSRSGDMNTEAFF
TRBV5-6	-	TRBD1	TRBJ2-5	TGTGCCAGCGGCCCCGGGACAGGGGAGACCCAGTACTTC	CASGPGTGETQYF
TRBV9	few	-	TRBJ2-1	TGTGCCAGCAGCGCCCTGACTTGGAGCTCCTACAATGAGCAGTTCTTC	CASSALTWSSYNEQFF
TRBV28	-	-	TRBJ2-7	TGTGCCAGCACTCTAAGCGGGTCGACCTCCTACGAGCAGTACTTC	CASTLSGSTSYEQYF
TRBV12-1	-	-	TRBJ2-6	TGTGCCAGCAGCTTTGCTCCTTCCTATTCCACAGGGGCCGCGGAGATCTCTGGGGCCAACGTCCTGACTTTC	CASSFAPSYSTGAAEISGANVLTF
TRBV20-1	few	-	TRBJ1-2	TGCAGGAAAACAGATGGGGACATCCTCGTCTATGGCTACACCTTC	CRKTDGDILVYGYTF
TRBV12-3/TRBV12-4	few	-	TRBJ2-1	TGTGCCAGCAGTTTGGAGACCAGGATTGAGCAGTTCTTC	CASSLETRIEQFF
TRBV20-1	few	-	TRBJ2-5	TGCAGTGCTAGAGATTCAGGGGGGAGTGAGACCCAGTACTTC	CSARDSGGSETQYF
TRBV12-3/TRBV12-4	few	-	TRBJ1-5	TGTGCCAGCAGTTTTTCAGGCAGGGACCTCAATCAGCCCCAGCATTTT	CASSFSGRDLNQPQHF
TRBV18	-	-	TRBJ1-2	TGTGCCAGCTCACCAACCTTTTATTGGGGAAACGACTATGGCTACACCTTC	CASSPTFYWGNDYGYTF
TRBV2	few	-	TRBJ2-3	TGTGCCAGCAGGTGGACAGTCGCTAGCACAGATACGCAGTATTTT	CASRWTVASTDTQYF
TRBV24-1	many	-	TRBJ2-1	TGTGCCACCAGTGATCGAGGGGTGAGCTCCTACAATGAGCAGTTCTTC	CATSDRGVSSYNEQFF
TRBV2	-	TRBD1	TRBJ2-5	TGTGCCAACGGACAGGGGAGAGAGACCCAGTACTTC	CANGQGRETQYF
TRBV7-9	many	TRBD2	TRBJ2-1	TGTGCCAGCAGCCCTAGCGGTCTCTACAATGAGCAGTTCTTC	CASSPSGLYNEQFF
TRBV27	-	TRBD1	TRBJ2-2	TGTGCCAGCAATCGGGACAGGGGGGCGGCCGGGGAGCTGTTTTTT	CASNRDRGAAGELFF
TRBV2	-	-	TRBJ1-5	TGTGCCAGCAGGCAGGGGATCAATCAGCCCCAGCATTTT	CASRQGINQPQHF
TRBV7-2	-	-	TRBJ2-4	TGTGCCAGCAGCTTAGACGTATCACCGACAGGAATAATTCAGTACTTC	CASSLDVSPTGIIQYF
TRBV10-3	few	TRBD1	TRBJ2-3	TGTGCCATCAGCCGGGACAGTATCGGAGCGATTGGTACGCAGTATTTT	CAISRDSIGAIGTQYF
TRBV12-3/TRBV12-4	-	-	TRBJ2-2	TGTGCCAGCAGTTACCTCACCGGGGAGCTGTTTTTT	CASSYLTGELFF
TRBV11-1	many	-	TRBJ2-3	TGTGCCAGCAGCCCTGGACACACTACGCAGTATTTT	CASSPGHTTQYF
TRBV12-3/TRBV12-4	-	-	TRBJ1-6	TGTGCCAGCAGTTTAGACAGATTTAATTCACCCCTCCACTTT	CASSLDRFNSPLHF
TRBV5-5	few	-	TRBJ1-1	TGTGCCAGCAGCTTCGGATTGAACACTGAAGCTTTCTTT	CASSFGLNTEAFF
TRBV4-3	few	-	TRBJ1-6	TGCGCCAGCAGCCAAGAAACGGGCGAGAATTCACCCCTCCACTTT	CASSQETGENSPLHF
TRBV7-2	many	TRBD2	TRBJ2-7	TGTGCCAGCAGCTTAGACGGCGGGGGGTTCTACGAGCAGTACTTC	CASSLDGGGFYEQYF
TRBV6-1	many	-	TRBJ2-3	TGTGCCAGCAGTGAATTCGGGAACACAGATACGCAGTATTTT	CASSEFGNTDTQYF
TRBV25-1	few	-	TRBJ1-3	TGTGCCAGCAGTGAATCCATGGTCGGAAACACCATATATTTT	CASSESMVGNTIYF
TRBV15	few	-	TRBJ2-5	TGTGCCACCAGCAGAGAGGGGGACAATCGAGTGGAGACCCAGTACTTC	CATSREGDNRVETQYF
TRBV12-3/TRBV12-4	many	TRBD1	TRBJ1-2	TGTGCCAGCAGTTTTTCCCATGGACAGGCGGAGGGCTACACCTTC	CASSFSHGQAEGYTF
TRBV5-6	many	-	TRBJ2-3	TGTGCCAGCAGCTTAGGAGCGGCCACAGATACGCAGTATTTT	CASSLGAATDTQYF
TRBV7-2	many	-	TRBJ2-5	TGTGCCAGCAGCTTGGGGACAACCCAAGAGACCCAGTACTTC	CASSLGTTQETQYF
TRBV19	-	TRBD2	TRBJ2-3	TGTGCCAGTAGTATATCTTTCTCTAGCGGGCGGACAAACACAGATACGCAGTATTTT	CASSISFSSGRTNTDTQYF
TRBV19	-	-	TRBJ1-5	TGTGCCAGTAAGGAACAGGGATACGGCAATCAGCCCCAGCATTTT	CASKEQGYGNQPQHF
TRBV3-1	few	TRBD1	TRBJ2-4	TGTGCCAGCAGCCGCGGACAGGGGAACATTCAGTACTTC	CASSRGQGNIQYF
TRBV18	many	-	TRBJ2-5	TGTGCCAGCTCACAAGGGAACGCCAGAGAGACCCAGTACTTC	CASSQGNARETQYF
TRBV15	few	-	TRBJ1-5	TGTGCCACCAGCAGAGGACCTAGCAATCAGCCCCAGCATTTT	CATSRGPSNQPQHF
TRBV29-1	-	-	TRBJ2-1	TGCAGCGTTGAAGGCTTAAGGGACGGCTACAATGAGCAGTTCTTC	CSVEGLRDGYNEQFF
TRBV11-2	few	-	TRBJ2-3	TGTGCCAGCAGCATCGAGCCCGCGGCGGCGGATACGCAGTATTTT	CASSIEPAAADTQYF
TRBV12-3/TRBV12-4	few	TRBD1	TRBJ2-3	TGTGCCAGCAGTCACAGGGGAAGCACAGATACGCAGTATTTT	CASSHRGSTDTQYF